Below, 21 T cell receptor beta chains from the same sample are listed, as sequenced in a study of OX40 agonist ivuxolimab in advanced cancers. Assay: immunoSEQ multiplex PCR; the TCRdb copy retains only in-frame clones and omits some. Altogether tens of thousands of clones are present, about 91% being singletons, with the ten largest covering 2.3%. This specimen consisted of CD4+ or CD8+ T cells sorted from blood, obtained in a trial of the OX40 agonist ivuxolimab. The receptor set was obtained from an adult with an advanced solid tumor such as melanoma, head and neck, liver or kidney cancer.

The gene calls are TRBV2 and TRBJ2-5; no clear D. The CDR3 covers 13 residues. Germline lookup yields CDR1 SNHLY and CDR2 FYNNEI. V was pared by 4 bases and J by 5 bases, with 11 bases between. In nucleotides, the CDR3 is TGTGCCAGCAGTGGAGGATGGCGGGAGACCCAGTACTTC. Translated: CASSGGWRETQYF.

This clone was seen a single time. The V call is TRBV6-1, the J call TRBJ2-5; weak D call: TRBD2 (5 bases). The germline V and J ends were trimmed by 8 bases and 4 bases, with 20 bases remaining between them. The length of the CDR3 is 15 residues. The germline V gene encodes CDR1 MNHNS and CDR2 SASEGT. CDR3 in DNA: TGTGCCAGCGGGAGCGACCCCCCACGATCAGAGACCCAGTACTTC. Amino acid sequence: CASGSDPPRSETQYF.

Only one count was recorded for this clone. V is TRBV13 and J is TRBJ1-1; no firm D call. The CDR3 consists of 12 residues. The V gene lost 2 bases and the J gene lost 3 bases, with 4 bases spanning the gap. Germline CDR1 and CDR2: PRHDT and FYEKMQ (reference sequence). This chain's CDR3 is CASSLRYTEAFF. The CDR3 DNA reads TGTGCCAGCAGCTTACGGTACACTGAAGCTTTCTTT.

This chain links TRBV4-1 with TRBJ2-2; the D is unclear. The CDR3 is made up of 14 amino acids. Trimming took 4 bases from V and 4 from J, leaving 10 bases between them. Looked up from germline, CDR1 is MGHRA and CDR2 is YSYEKL. In DNA, the CDR3 is TGCGCCAGCAGCCCACCCAGGTCCACCGGGGAGCTGTTTTTT. It encodes CASSPPRSTGELFF.

The V and J genes are TRBV18 and TRBJ1-2; 7 positions match TRBD1. V trimming: 4 bases; J trimming: 5 bases; junction bases outside the gene matches: 4. The CDR3 extends over 13 amino acids. Germline-derived CDR1 and CDR2 are KGHSH and LQKENI. The CDR3: CASSQGADYGYTF. The CDR3 bases are TGTGCCAGCTCACAGGGGGCTGATTATGGCTACACCTTC.

This clone was counted a few times. Here the CDR3 DNA reads TGTGCCAGCAGAGACCCAATTCAGGGGGCTCGAGGGGTCGGAGCAGGCTACACCTTC. Protein product: CASRDPIQGARGVGAGYTF. The rearrangement links TRBV9 to TRBJ1-2, with 8 nucleotides matching TRBD1. Trimming took 5 bases from V and 8 from J; bases not matched to a gene: 26. Germline CDR1 is SGDLS and CDR2 is YYNGEE. This CDR3 has 19 amino acids.

The CDR3 coding sequence is TGTGCCAGCAGGGACAGAACAGGGGGCTTAGGAGATACGCAGTATTTT. It specifies CASRDRTGGLGDTQYF. The V and J genes are TRBV28 and TRBJ2-3; 9 nucleotides align to TRBD1. The germline V gene encodes CDR1 MDHEN and CDR2 SYDVKM. J was trimmed by 5 bases and V by 6 bases; bases with no gene match: 12. This CDR3 region has 16 residues. Full variable domain (remainder filled in from reference TRBV28 and TRBJ2-3): DVKVTQSSRYLVKRTGEKVFLECVQDMDHENMFWYRQDPGLGLRLIYFSYDVKMKEKGDIPEGYSVSREKKERFSLILESASTNQTSMYLCASRDRTGGLGDTQYFGPGTRLTVL.

The chain recombines TRBV18 with TRBJ2-5, with TRBD2 matching 10 bases. Germline CDR1 reads KGHSH; CDR2 reads LQKENI. J lost 8 bases, V lost 2 bases, and 8 bases had no gene match. The CDR3 is 15 residues long. The CDR3 DNA reads TGTGCCAGCTCACCAGTACTAGCGGGAAGTCGAACCCAGTACTTC. It yields the protein CASSPVLAGSRTQYF.

The CDR3 coding sequence is TGTGCCAGCAGCCCCCGGACAGGGGGCTATGGCTACACCTTC. Amino acid sequence: CASSPRTGGYGYTF. The chain links TRBV6-5 to TRBJ1-2; 10 bases map to TRBD1. V shed 6 bases and J 4 bases; nucleotides not matched to a gene: 5. The CDR3 is 14 residues long. Germline V gene lookup returns CDR1 MNHEY and CDR2 SVGAGI.

The V call is TRBV19, the J call TRBJ2-7; D is uncertain. The CDR3 totals 14 residues. The germline V gene encodes CDR1 LNHDA and CDR2 SQIVND (reference sequence). Trimming removed 1 base from V and 2 bases from J, with 9 bases in between. In nucleotides, the CDR3 is TGTGCCAGTAGTATAGGGCAGGCCCCCTACGAGCAGTACTTC. It encodes CASSIGQAPYEQYF. The whole variable domain, remainder taken from reference TRBV19 and TRBJ2-7, is DGGITQSPKYLFRKEGQNVTLSCEQNLNHDAMYWYRQDPGQGLRLIYYSQIVNDFQKGDIAEGYSVSREKKESFPLTVTSAQKNPTAFYLCASSIGQAPYEQYFGPGTRLTVT.

There are a few counts of this clone. The chain couples TRBV6-1 to TRBJ1-3, with D hard to call. The V gene's germline CDR1 is MNHNS and CDR2 SASEGT. The V end lost 6 bases, the J end lost 0 bases, and 9 bases lay between the germline ends. The CDR3 is made up of 14 amino acids. CDR3 sequence: CASSQTISGNTIYF. CDR3 nucleotides: TGTGCCAGCAGCCAGACCATCTCTGGAAACACCATATATTTT.

The gene calls are TRBV28 and TRBJ1-5; the match to TRBD1 covers 7 bases. Germline V lookup: CDR1 MDHEN, CDR2 SYDVKM. This CDR3 contains 14 residues. V lost 7 bases, J lost 2 bases, and 5 bases stayed unmatched. CDR3 nucleotides: TGTGCCAGCATTACAGGGGTTCGCAATCAGCCCCAGCATTTT. This sequence encodes CASITGVRNQPQHF.

The chain carries TRBV28 and TRBJ2-3; no definite D call. CDR1 MDHEN and CDR2 SYDVKM come from the germline V gene. The ends were cut back, 6 bases at V and 0 bases at J, with 13 bases in the middle. The CDR3 length is 15 residues. CDR3 loop: CASRTPQTSTDTQYF. The CDR3 bases are TGTGCCAGCAGAACCCCGCAGACTAGCACAGATACGCAGTATTTT. The full variable domain, completed using reference TRBV28 and TRBJ2-3, is DVKVTQSSRYLVKRTGEKVFLECVQDMDHENMFWYRQDPGLGLRLIYFSYDVKMKEKGDIPEGYSVSREKKERFSLILESASTNQTSMYLCASRTPQTSTDTQYFGPGTRLTVL.

This chain joins TRBV7-6 and TRBJ2-1; D may be TRBD2 (5 bases). The CDR3 has 15 residues. Trimming stripped 1 base from V and 4 bases from J, with 11 bases between. CDR1 SGHVS and CDR2 FNYEAQ come from the germline V gene. The CDR3 protein is CASSLGGTGYNEQFF. The CDR3 coding sequence is TGTGCCAGCAGCTTAGGGGGAACGGGATACAATGAGCAGTTCTTC.

The rearrangement uses TRBV28 and TRBJ2-7; 9 positions match TRBD1. The CDR3 is made up of 14 amino acids. V trimming: 6 bases; J trimming: 4 bases; junction bases outside the gene matches: 7. Germline V gene lookup returns CDR1 MDHEN and CDR2 SYDVKM. Written as DNA, the CDR3 is TGTGCCAGCAGACAGGGGGCGCAGGGTTACGAGCAGTACTTC. Protein product: CASRQGAQGYEQYF.

This chain joins TRBV28 and TRBJ2-5, with 12 bases aligning to TRBD2. There are 16 residues in the CDR3. Germline lookup yields CDR1 MDHEN and CDR2 SYDVKM. The V segment lost 5 bases and the J segment 7 bases; nucleotides outside the gene matches: 11. The CDR3 spells CASSPTSGRPGGTQYF. In nucleotides, the CDR3 is TGTGCCAGCAGTCCCACTAGCGGGAGGCCCGGTGGGACCCAGTACTTC.

J is TRBJ2-1 and V is TRBV9; TRBD2 aligns across 7 bases. CDR3 length equals 14 residues. With 6 bases clipped from V and 5 bases from J, the junction kept 8 bases outside the gene matches. Germline CDR1 reads SGDLS; CDR2 reads YYNGEE. Here the CDR3 reads CASTAGLVHNEQFF. CDR3 sequence (DNA): TGTGCCAGCACCGCAGGACTAGTCCACAATGAGCAGTTCTTC.

Details on this clone: Compared with germline, one end of the junction differs, possibly owing to a read error. The identical CDR3 is also encoded by other nucleotide sequences in the sample. The J gene is TRBJ1-2, the V gene TRBV2, with 7 bases identical to TRBD1. Germline values: CDR1 SNHLY, CDR2 FYNNEI. The CDR3 spans 13 residues. The CDR3: CASREGGAGGYTF. As DNA, the CDR3 is TGTGCCAGCAGAGAAGGGGGCGCGGGTGGCTACACCTTT.

This chain uses TRBV15 with TRBJ2-5; 7 bases are shared with TRBD1. V lost 1 base to trimming and J lost 2 bases; unmatched junction nucleotides: 1. Per germline, CDR1 LNHNV and CDR2 YYDKDF (reference sequence). There are 14 residues in the CDR3. For the CDR3, the DNA is TGTGCCACCAGCAGAGGACAGGGTCAAGAGACCCAGTACTTC. Protein: CATSRGQGQETQYF.

The genes are TRBV11-1 and TRBJ2-3; 12 bases map to TRBD2. V trimming: 3 bases; J trimming: 5 bases; junction bases outside the gene matches: 6. Germline CDR1 reads SGHAT; CDR2 reads FQDESV (reference sequence). This CDR3 has 16 residues. The CDR3 sequence: CASSFNPGLAGDTQYF. CDR3 nucleotides: TGTGCCAGCAGCTTCAACCCGGGACTAGCGGGAGATACGCAGTATTTT.

The V and J genes are TRBV5-1 and TRBJ1-1; 8 bases map to TRBD1. CDR3 size: 14 residues. V shed 3 bases and J 9 bases; nucleotides not matched to a gene: 10. Looked up from germline, CDR1 is SGHRS and CDR2 is YFSETQ. CDR3 residues: CASSSTGDSFKAFF. Written as DNA, the CDR3 is TGCGCCAGCAGCTCGACAGGGGACTCCTTTAAAGCTTTCTTT.